This T cell receptor beta chain was documented in a study of long-term antiretroviral therapy in people with HIV. Germline assignment: CDR1 SQVTM and CDR2 ANQGSEA. The CDR3 is 15 residues long. V lost 4 bases to trimming and J lost 7 bases, with 19 bases between them. This clone was observed a few times. The run of the v3.0 immunoSEQ assay was at survey level. Assay used: immunoSEQ multiplex PCR; TCRdb lists only in-frame clones, some missing. This sample has around 13,000 clones, with 88% found just once. This receptor was taken from a woman in her thirties or forties with HIV. The chain carries TRBV29-1 and TRBJ2-2; D may match TRBD1 or TRBD2 (5 bases each). Here the sequenced sample was unsorted PBMCs, taken 2.1 years after starting antiretroviral therapy. The CDR3 coding sequence is TGCAGCGTTGTCGGGTTGGGGGAGCGTGGCGGGGAGCTGTTTTTT. Amino acids: CSVVGLGERGGELFF.